The 26 T cell receptor beta chains listed next were all sequenced from one sample in a study of T cell clonotyping in hematopoietic cell transplantation. This table comes from immunoSEQ multiplex PCR, and its TCRdb copy is limited to in-frame clones, with some not included. In the table there are some 40,000 clones, about 95% of which are singletons. Input material: peripheral blood mononuclear cells. These receptors were obtained from a woman aged 50 to 60 in good health. Some clones in this sample may be carry-over from other donors' samples.

The CDR3 loop reads CASSEGPSNEKLFF. The CDR3, as DNA: TGCGCCAGCAGCGAGGGACCCAGTAATGAAAAACTGTTTTTT. V gene TRBV5-1 combines with J gene TRBJ1-4; D perhaps matches TRBD1 (5 bases). The germline V gene has CDR1 SGHRS and CDR2 YFSETQ. V lost 4 bases and J 4 bases, leaving 11 bases between the germline ends. This CDR3 region has 14 residues.

CDR3 sequence reads: CASSLGEVILGNTIYF. CDR3 DNA sequence: TGTGCCAGCAGCTTGGGTGAGGTGATTCTTGGAAACACCATATATTTT. This chain uses TRBV5-6 with TRBJ1-3; D not resolved. The CDR3 is made up of 16 amino acids. V lost 0 bases, J lost 3 bases, and 13 bases lay in between. The germline CDR1 and CDR2 sequences are SGHDT and YYEEEE.

The V and J genes are TRBV2 and TRBJ2-3; D gene ambiguous. V lost 2 bases and J 3 bases, leaving 12 bases between the germline ends. The CDR3 is made up of 15 amino acids. CDR1 and CDR2 from the germline V gene are SNHLY and FYNNEI. The CDR3 spells CASSENSLRTDTQYF. The CDR3 coding sequence is TGTGCCAGCAGTGAAAACAGCTTAAGAACAGATACGCAGTATTTT.

The rearrangement joins TRBV6-5 to TRBJ1-6; TRBD1 might be the D (5 bases). This CDR3 contains 14 residues. Germline V gene lookup returns CDR1 MNHEY and CDR2 SVGAGI. V was cut by 6 bases and J by 7 bases, with 13 bases left in between. The CDR3 bases are TGTGCCAGCAGACCGGGACTGGGGAATTCACCCCTCCACTTT. Its protein product is CASRPGLGNSPLHF.

The gene calls are TRBV7-2 and TRBJ2-1; TRBD2 agrees at 11 bases. The ends lost 5 bases at V and 7 bases at J; junction bases unmatched: 4. The CDR3 length is 14 residues. Germline-derived CDR1 and CDR2 are SGHTA and FQGNSA. CDR3 residues: CASSPRLAGNEQFF. CDR3 DNA sequence: TGTGCCAGCAGCCCAAGACTAGCGGGGAATGAGCAGTTCTTC.

The chain recombines TRBV29-1 with TRBJ2-2; a weak D match, TRBD1 (5 bases). V was pared by 0 bases and J by 4 bases, with 9 bases between. The germline CDR1 and CDR2 sequences are SQVTM and ANQGSEA. CDR3 length: 14 amino acids. CDR3 coding DNA: TGCAGCGTTGAAGACAGGGTACGCACCGGGGAGCTGTTTTTT. Amino acid sequence: CSVEDRVRTGELFF.

The CDR3 here is CSVPQGIHTDTQYF. CDR3 in DNA: TGCAGCGTTCCGCAGGGGATACACACAGATACGCAGTATTTT. The chain is built from TRBV29-1 and TRBJ2-3, with D perhaps matching TRBD1 (6 bases). V lost 5 bases and J 2 bases, leaving 14 bases between the germline ends. Germline lookup yields CDR1 SQVTM and CDR2 ANQGSEA. The CDR3 is made up of 14 amino acids.

The genes are TRBV6-1 and TRBJ1-5, with D possibly TRBD1 on 6 matching bases. Germline lookup yields CDR1 MNHNS and CDR2 SASEGT. Trimming stripped 8 bases from V and 1 base from J, with 9 bases between. CDR3 length: 13 amino acids. CDR3 in amino acids: CASQGTSNQPQHF. The CDR3 coding sequence is TGTGCCAGCCAGGGGACAAGCAATCAGCCCCAGCATTTT.

The chain is built from TRBV7-8 and TRBJ1-2; 10 nucleotides line up with TRBD1. Germline CDR1 is SGHVS and CDR2 is FQNEAQ. V was pared by 5 bases and J by 5 bases, with 11 bases of the junction left unmatched. The CDR3 covers 16 residues. In DNA form, the CDR3 reads TGTGCCAGCAGCCTCAGGGGGGGACAGGGGTTTTATGGCTACACCTTC. Amino acid sequence: CASSLRGGQGFYGYTF.

This sequence joins TRBV2 and TRBJ1-2; TRBD1 aligns across 7 bases. In germline, CDR1 is SNHLY, CDR2 FYNNEI. The CDR3 runs to 15 residues. Germline trimming cut 5 bases from V and 2 bases from J; bases unmatched to any gene: 8. The CDR3 region has the DNA TGTGCCAGCAGTCCCCGGACAGGCCAAAACTATGGCTACACCTTC. It specifies CASSPRTGQNYGYTF. The whole variable domain, filled in from reference TRBV2 and TRBJ1-2, reads EPEVTQTPSHQVTQMGQEVILRCVPISNHLYFYWYRQILGQKVEFLVSFYNNEISEKSEIFDDQFSVERPDGSNFTLKIRSTKLEDSAMYFCASSPRTGQNYGYTFGSGTRLTVV.

V and J are TRBV21-1 and TRBJ1-5; the table's TRBD1 call for D was not verified on the DNA. TRBV21-1 is tagged as a pseudogene. CDR3 length: 15 amino acids. In DNA, the CDR3 is TGTGCCAGCAGAAAATTCCCCGGGGACAAAGAGGGGAGGCATTTT. Protein: CASRKFPGDKEGRHF.

This chain links TRBV25-1 with TRBJ1-1; TRBD1 aligns across 10 bases. Germline V lookup: CDR1 MGHDK, CDR2 SYGVNS. Trimming took 0 bases from V and 10 from J; bases not matched to a gene: 14. CDR3 length: 17 residues. The CDR3 nucleotides are TGTGCCAGCAGTGAATATGACCGACAGGGGGCGCCTCCGCGAGCTTTCTTT. Protein product: CASSEYDRQGAPPRAFF. The whole variable domain, remainder taken from reference TRBV25-1 and TRBJ1-1, is EADIYQTPRYLVIGTGKKITLECSQTMGHDKMYWYQQDPGMELHLIHYSYGVNSTEKGDLSSESTVSRIRTEHFPLTLESARPSHTSQYLCASSEYDRQGAPPRAFFGQGTRLTVV.

V gene TRBV27 combines with J gene TRBJ1-2, with D possibly matching TRBD1 (6 bases). V was trimmed by 4 bases and J by 8 bases, leaving 14 bases between them. Germline-derived CDR1 and CDR2 are MNHEY and SMNVEV (reference sequence). The CDR3 runs to 13 residues. The chain's CDR3 is CASSSNRAEGYTF. Written as DNA, the CDR3 is TGTGCCAGCAGTTCGAACAGGGCGGAAGGCTACACCTTC.

The genes are TRBV29-1 and TRBJ2-5; a weak D match, TRBD1 (6 bases). This CDR3 region has 14 residues. Per germline, CDR1 SQVTM and CDR2 ANQGSEA. Trimming removed 3 bases from V and 4 bases from J, with 15 bases in between. Here the CDR3 reads CSVEGRGEGETQYF. The CDR3 nucleotides read TGCAGCGTTGAGGGCAGGGGAGAAGGAGAGACCCAGTACTTC.

This sequence joins TRBV19 and TRBJ1-6; no clear D gene. The CDR3 is 15 amino acids. Trimming left V 1 base short and J 3 bases short, with 7 bases between. The germline V gene has CDR1 LNHDA and CDR2 SQIVND (reference sequence). The CDR3 is CASSIVMDYNSPLHF. The CDR3 nucleotides read TGTGCCAGTAGTATAGTCATGGACTATAATTCACCCCTCCACTTT.

The rearrangement links TRBV9 to TRBJ1-5; TRBD1 is a possible D gene (5 bases). V lost 4 bases and J lost 5, with 13 bases in between. The germline gives CDR1 SGDLS, CDR2 YYNGEE. The length of the CDR3 is 14 residues. The CDR3 spells CASSFGGGDQPQHF. CDR3 DNA: TGTGCCAGCAGCTTCGGTGGGGGGGATCAGCCCCAGCATTTT.

The chain has TRBV5-8 and TRBJ2-3; 7 bases are a match to TRBD1. Germline CDR1 SGHTS, CDR2 YDEGEE. This CDR3 comprises 16 residues. V dropped 0 bases and J dropped 5; count of bases not matched to a gene: 9. Here the CDR3 reads CASSLGETPGGDTQYF. CDR3 nucleotides: TGTGCCAGCAGCTTGGGGGAAACCCCAGGGGGAGATACGCAGTATTTT.

The V call is TRBV15, the J call TRBJ2-7, with 9 bases lining up with TRBD1. J lost 10 bases, V lost 0 bases, and 10 bases had no gene match. The germline V gene encodes CDR1 LNHNV and CDR2 YYDKDF (reference sequence). The CDR3 covers 15 residues. The CDR3 loop reads CATSRDMVPDRGQYF. The CDR3 DNA reads TGTGCCACCAGCAGAGATATGGTACCGGACAGGGGCCAGTACTTC. Variable domain in full (rest from reference TRBV15 and TRBJ2-7): DAMVIQNPRYQVTQFGKPVTLSCSQTLNHNVMYWYQQKSSQAPKLLFHYYDKDFNNEADTPDNFQSRRPNTSFCFLDIRSPGLGDTAMYLCATSRDMVPDRGQYFGPGTRLTVT.

The V call is TRBV4-2, the J call TRBJ2-1; TRBD2 is a possible D gene (6 bases). Germline lookup yields CDR1 LGHNA and CDR2 YNFKEQ. The length of the CDR3 is 12 residues. V was clipped by 0 bases and J by 12 bases, with 9 bases between them. The CDR3 spells CASSQDRGGQFF. The CDR3 region has the DNA TGTGCCAGCAGCCAAGATCGGGGAGGGCAGTTCTTC.

The chain joins TRBV7-2 to TRBJ1-1, with D perhaps TRBD1 (5 bases). V dropped 3 bases and J dropped 1 base, with 9 bases sitting between them. The germline V gene has CDR1 SGHTA and CDR2 FQGNSA. The CDR3 is made up of 14 amino acids. CDR3 amino acids: CASSLVQANTEAFF. CDR3 DNA sequence: TGTGCCAGCAGCTTGGTACAGGCGAACACTGAAGCTTTCTTT.

The chain links TRBV6-6 to TRBJ2-2; 7 bases agree with TRBD1. Germline loops: CDR1 MNHNY, CDR2 SVGAGI (reference sequence). V lost 3 bases, J lost 7 bases, and 11 bases stayed unmatched. The CDR3 extends over 16 amino acids. Here the CDR3 reads CASSYLGGEFGGELFF. The CDR3 region has the DNA TGTGCCAGCAGTTATTTAGGGGGCGAGTTTGGCGGGGAGCTGTTTTTT.

The chain joins TRBV11-3 to TRBJ2-1, with 8 bases that match TRBD1. The CDR3 is made up of 16 amino acids. Germline V gives CDR1 SGHNT, CDR2 YENEEA. V was clipped by 1 base and J by 4 bases; unmatched bases: 6. CDR3 sequence reads: CASSLGMTGVYNEQFF. As DNA, the CDR3 is TGTGCCAGCAGCTTAGGAATGACAGGGGTGTACAATGAGCAGTTCTTC. The full variable domain, its missing parts supplied by reference TRBV11-3 and TRBJ2-1, is EAGVVQSPRYKIIEKKQPVAFWCNPISGHNTLYWYLQNLGQGPELLIRYENEEAVDDSQLPKDRFSAERLKGVDSTLKIQPAELGDSAVYLCASSLGMTGVYNEQFFGPGTRLTVL.

The genes are TRBV9 and TRBJ2-1; D is uncertain. Germline V gene data show CDR1 as SGDLS and CDR2 as YYNGEE. The V and J ends lost 1 base and 0 bases respectively, with 11 bases between them. The CDR3 contains 16 residues. The CDR3 sequence is CASSVSDVYSYNEQFF. The CDR3 DNA is TGTGCCAGCAGCGTATCGGACGTATACTCCTACAATGAGCAGTTCTTC.

The V call is TRBV15, the J call TRBJ2-5; tentatively, D is TRBD2 (5 bases). The CDR3 is 13 amino acids. V was trimmed by 5 bases and J by 0 bases, leaving 7 bases between them. Germline assignment: CDR1 LNHNV and CDR2 YYDKDF (reference sequence). This CDR3 is CATSPDYQETQYF. As DNA, the CDR3 is TGTGCCACCAGCCCGGACTACCAAGAGACCCAGTACTTC.

This rearrangement joins TRBV6-6 to TRBJ2-3, with 9 bases aligning to TRBD1. The CDR3 spans 15 residues. V lost 2 bases and J lost 6; bases outside the gene matches: 6. The germline V gene has CDR1 MNHNY and CDR2 SVGAGI (reference sequence). For the CDR3, the DNA is TGTGCCAGCAGTTACCTGGACAGGGGAGGCGATACGCAGTATTTT. It translates to CASSYLDRGGDTQYF.

The V call is TRBV20-1, the J call TRBJ1-1, with D hard to call. Looked up from germline, CDR1 is DFQATT and CDR2 is SNEGSKA (reference sequence). The CDR3 consists of 11 residues. With 1 base removed from V and 3 bases from J, the gap between germline ends came to 3 bases. The DNA of the CDR3 is TGCAGTGCTAGAGGTTACACTGAAGCTTTCTTT. Encoded protein: CSARGYTEAFF.